The next 25 T cell receptor beta chains were all read from a single sample in a study of beta chain features in type 1 diabetes. What was sequenced were expressed TCRB transcripts, since all of the isolated RNA had been reverse transcribed. Using immunoSEQ multiplex PCR, the repertoire was profiled, and TCRdb retains in-frame clones only, with some absent. The sample shows almost 250,000 clones, over 12% of them seen only once. Input material: naive CD4+ T cells from blood. The source is a woman in her forties in good health.

V usage is TRBV25-1 and J usage is TRBJ1-1; no clear D. The CDR3 covers 14 residues. V was clipped by 3 bases and J by 1 base, with 9 bases between them. Looked up from germline, CDR1 is MGHDK and CDR2 is SYGVNS. This CDR3 is CASSDNTRNTEAFF. The DNA for the CDR3 is TGTGCCAGCAGTGATAATACAAGGAACACTGAAGCTTTCTTT.

This clone was counted only a few times. CDR3: CASSQDESYLNIQYF. The CDR3 coding sequence is TGCGCCAGCAGCCAAGATGAGTCCTATCTAAACATTCAGTACTTC. The chain uses TRBV4-3 and TRBJ2-4; D is ambiguous. The CDR3 totals 15 residues. V shed 0 bases and J shed 6 bases, with 12 bases lying between them. Germline V CDR1 and CDR2: LGHNA, YSLEER.

The chain carries TRBV9 and TRBJ2-2; 8 bases are a match to TRBD1. The germline V gene encodes CDR1 SGDLS and CDR2 YYNGEE. This CDR3 is 13 amino acids long. V shed 7 bases, J shed 1 base, and the junction held 0 bases outside the gene matches. CDR3: CASGTGNTGELFF. CDR3 nucleotides: TGTGCCAGCGGGACAGGGAACACCGGGGAGCTGTTTTTT.

V gene TRBV29-1 combines with J gene TRBJ1-2; 8 nucleotides agree with TRBD1. The germline CDR1 and CDR2 sequences are SQVTM and ANQGSEA. The CDR3 is 12 residues long. V lost 3 bases, J lost 8 bases, and 5 bases stayed unmatched. The chain's CDR3 is CSVDRGQIGYTF. The CDR3 region has the DNA TGCAGCGTTGACAGGGGGCAGATCGGCTACACCTTC. Drawing the rest from reference TRBV29-1 and TRBJ1-2, the complete variable domain is SAVISQKPSRDICQRGTSLTIQCQVDSQVTMMFWYRQQPGQSLTLIATANQGSEATYESGFVIDKFPISRPNLTFSTLTVSNMSPEDSSIYLCSVDRGQIGYTFGSGTRLTVV.

This clone was observed a few times. The rearrangement links TRBV7-2 to TRBJ2-1, with D possibly TRBD2 on 7 matching bases. The CDR3 totals 16 residues. V was shortened by 1 base and J by 6 bases, with 16 bases between the two germline ends. CDR1 is SGHTA, CDR2 FQGNSA, per germline. The CDR3 here is CASSLVGTTGSNEQFF. The CDR3 DNA reads TGTGCCAGCAGCTTAGTGGGGACTACAGGGTCCAATGAGCAGTTCTTC.

This clone showed up many times. V gene TRBV23-1 combines with J gene TRBJ2-1; 10 bases line up with TRBD1. TRBV23-1 is given ORF status, its function remaining uncertain. This CDR3 contains 16 residues. The J segment lost 4 bases and the V segment lost 4 bases, leaving 7 bases of the junction unmatched. Here the CDR3 reads CASSPRGTGAYNEQFF. CDR3 DNA sequence: TGCGCCAGCAGTCCCCGCGGGACAGGGGCATACAATGAGCAGTTCTTC.

This chain joins TRBV4-1 and TRBJ1-1; 7 bases map to TRBD1. Germline CDR1 and CDR2: MGHRA and YSYEKL. Trimming cost V 0 bases and J 12 bases; bases outside gene matches: 10. The CDR3 length is 14 residues. CDR3 nucleotide sequence: TGCGCCAGCAGCCAAGATGTGCCGAGACAGGGAACTTTCTTT. It yields the protein CASSQDVPRQGTFF.

The J gene is TRBJ1-3, the V gene TRBV16; no firm D call. CDR1 is KGHSY, CDR2 FQNENV, per germline. The V and J ends lost 1 base and 0 bases respectively, with 7 bases between them. There are 15 residues in the CDR3. The CDR3 reads CASSQWRSSGNTIYF. The CDR3 DNA follows: TGTGCCAGCAGCCAATGGCGGTCCTCTGGAAACACCATATATTTT.

This CDR3 is CASSLSGGRTEAFF. In DNA form, the CDR3 reads TGTGCCAGCAGCCTGTCGGGGGGACGCACTGAAGCTTTCTTT. V is TRBV7-9 and J is TRBJ1-1; D perhaps matches TRBD1 (5 bases). In germline, CDR1 is SEHNR, CDR2 FQNEAQ (reference sequence). CDR3 length: 14 amino acids. Trimming removed 5 bases at V and 4 bases at J, with 14 bases between.

This clone was seen more than once but under ten times. For the CDR3, the DNA is TGTGCCAGCGGCCGCGGGGGGGCGGAAAACCAAGAGACCCAGTACTTC. Amino acids: CASGRGGAENQETQYF. The rearrangement links TRBV5-4 to TRBJ2-5; 9 nucleotides match TRBD2. After removal of 7 bases from V and 0 bases from J, the junction contained 10 bases not matched to a gene. Germline CDR1 SGHNT, CDR2 YYREEE (reference sequence). This CDR3 region has 16 residues.

In this sample, this clone turned up a few times. V usage is TRBV6-5 and J usage is TRBJ2-2, with D possibly being TRBD2 (5 bases). V lost 2 bases, J lost 0 bases, and 10 bases lay in between. CDR1 and CDR2 (germline): MNHEY, SVGAGI. The CDR3 totals 16 residues. The CDR3 here is CASSYTDFTNTGELFF. For the CDR3, the DNA is TGTGCCAGCAGTTACACGGACTTCACGAACACCGGGGAGCTGTTTTTT.

This clone was counted only a few times. The J gene is TRBJ1-2, the V gene TRBV11-2; the match to TRBD1 covers 9 bases. The V and J ends lost 4 bases and 4 bases, in that order; junction bases with no gene match: 7. Germline V lookup: CDR1 SGHAT, CDR2 FQNNGV. The CDR3 loop spans 15 amino acids. As DNA, the CDR3 is TGTGCCAGCAGCTCTATCCGGGACAGGGTCTATGGCTACACCTTC. Translating it yields CASSSIRDRVYGYTF.

This clone was observed a handful of times. V and J are TRBV7-9 and TRBJ1-2, with unresolved D. CDR1 and CDR2 from the germline V gene are SEHNR and FQNEAQ (reference sequence). The CDR3 extends over 14 amino acids. V was clipped by 3 bases and J by 0 bases, with 8 bases between them. The CDR3 bases are TGTGCCAGCAGCTTCCCCCATCCTAACTATGGCTACACCTTC. Translated, it gives CASSFPHPNYGYTF.

This clone occurred a few times. The chain carries TRBV4-1 and TRBJ1-1; no firm D call. Germline CDR1 reads MGHRA; CDR2 reads YSYEKL. The CDR3 consists of 13 residues. V lost 4 bases, J lost 3 bases, and 9 bases lay in between. The CDR3 nucleotides read TGCGCCAGCAGCCTCACTAGGGACACTGAAGCTTTCTTT. This encodes CASSLTRDTEAFF.

This clone has only a few counts. The chain carries TRBV28 and TRBJ2-7; 7 nucleotides line up with TRBD1. This CDR3 is 14 amino acids long. V lost 4 bases to trimming and J lost 9 bases; unmatched junction nucleotides: 12. Germline CDR1 reads MDHEN; CDR2 reads SYDVKM. CDR3: CASSSGQGDVGQYF. In nucleotides, the CDR3 is TGTGCCAGCAGTTCAGGGCAGGGGGACGTGGGGCAGTACTTC.

The chain links TRBV20-1 to TRBJ1-1; the D gene is possibly TRBD1 (5 bases). The germline CDR1 and CDR2 sequences are DFQATT and SNEGSKA (reference sequence). This CDR3 is built from 11 residues. Trimming left V 4 bases short and J 5 bases short, with 8 bases between. The CDR3 DNA sequence: TGCAGTGCTACTGGGGGGACTGAAGCTTTCTTT. Translated: CSATGGTEAFF.

The chain couples TRBV7-2 to TRBJ2-3, with a weak D call TRBD2 (6 bases). The CDR3 is 16 residues long. Germline CDR1 and CDR2: SGHTA and FQGNSA. Trimming left V 5 bases short and J 2 bases short, with 17 bases between. CDR3 sequence: CASSPRRDSSTDTQYF. CDR3 nucleotides: TGTGCCAGCAGCCCCCGACGGGACTCATCCACAGATACGCAGTATTTT.

This clone was seen more than once but under ten times. The genes are TRBV7-2 and TRBJ2-1; maybe TRBD2 (5 bases). This CDR3 spans 14 amino acids. Germline V gives CDR1 SGHTA, CDR2 FQGNSA. With 0 bases removed from V and 4 bases from J, the gap between germline ends came to 7 bases. The CDR3 nucleotides are TGTGCCAGCAGCTTAGCGAGGGAATACAATGAGCAGTTCTTC. The encoded protein is CASSLAREYNEQFF.

This clone turned up a few times. The chain has TRBV5-1 and TRBJ2-3; D perhaps matches TRBD1 (6 bases). Germline CDR1 SGHRS, CDR2 YFSETQ. V lost 2 bases, J lost 0 bases, and 10 bases lay in between. The CDR3 spans 15 residues. The CDR3 nucleotides read TGCGCCAGCAGCTTATACAGGGCTAGCACAGATACGCAGTATTTT. This sequence encodes CASSLYRASTDTQYF. The whole variable domain, filled in from reference TRBV5-1 and TRBJ2-3, reads KAGVTQTPRYLIKTRGQQVTLSCSPISGHRSVSWYQQTPGQGLQFLFEYFSETQRNKGNFPGRFSGRQFSNSRSEMNVSTLELGDSALYLCASSLYRASTDTQYFGPGTRLTVL.

This clone was picked up a small number of times. The CDR3 DNA reads as TGTGCCAGCAGCCTGCATAAGGAGTACCAAGAGACCCAGTACTTC. Translating it yields CASSLHKEYQETQYF. This sequence joins TRBV6-1 and TRBJ2-5; D remains ambiguous. This CDR3 comprises 15 residues. Germline assignment: CDR1 MNHNS and CDR2 SASEGT. Trimming stripped 6 bases from V and 0 bases from J, with 14 bases between.

This clone was seen only a few times. The V and J genes are TRBV28 and TRBJ2-5; D ambiguous. V dropped 7 bases and J dropped 4 bases, with 10 bases sitting between them. The CDR3 runs 12 residues. Germline CDR1 MDHEN, CDR2 SYDVKM. CDR3 nucleotides: TGTGCCAGCAAGCAAAGAAGAGAGACCCAGTACTTC. Protein product: CASKQRRETQYF. Looking up the rest from reference TRBV28 and TRBJ2-5 gives the full variable domain: DVKVTQSSRYLVKRTGEKVFLECVQDMDHENMFWYRQDPGLGLRLIYFSYDVKMKEKGDIPEGYSVSREKKERFSLILESASTNQTSMYLCASKQRRETQYFGPGTRLLVL.

This chain uses TRBV5-4 with TRBJ2-7; possibly TRBD2 for D (5 bases). Looked up from germline, CDR1 is SGHNT and CDR2 is YYREEE (reference sequence). The CDR3 is 16 residues long. V lost 1 base and J 3 bases, leaving 17 bases between the germline ends. The CDR3: CASSLKEGPDYYEQYF. The CDR3 DNA reads as TGTGCCAGCAGCTTGAAAGAAGGGCCCGACTACTACGAGCAGTACTTC. Together with reference TRBV5-4 and TRBJ2-7, the CDR3 gives the full variable domain: ETGVTQSPTHLIKTRGQQVTLRCSSQSGHNTVSWYQQALGQGPQFIFQYYREEENGRGNFPPRFSGLQFPNYSSELNVNALELDDSALYLCASSLKEGPDYYEQYFGPGTRLTVT.

This chain links TRBV2 with TRBJ2-1, with 13 bases identical to TRBD2. Looked up from germline, CDR1 is SNHLY and CDR2 is FYNNEI. The V gene end was trimmed by 7 bases and the J gene end by 9 bases; junction bases not matched to a gene: 6. This CDR3 has 14 residues. This CDR3 is CASKKGLAGSEQFF. The CDR3 coding sequence is TGTGCCAGCAAGAAGGGACTAGCGGGGAGTGAGCAGTTCTTC.

The rearrangement uses TRBV6-1 and TRBJ2-1; a weak D match, TRBD1 (5 bases). V lost 6 bases and J 4 bases, leaving 13 bases between the germline ends. Germline CDR1 MNHNS, CDR2 SASEGT. The CDR3 runs to 14 residues. The CDR3 DNA sequence: TGTGCCAGCAGCGCAATGACAGAATACAATGAGCAGTTCTTC. It encodes CASSAMTEYNEQFF.

This clone was seen more than once but under ten times. The chain couples TRBV19 to TRBJ2-5, with 15 bases aligning to TRBD2. The V gene's germline CDR1 is LNHDA and CDR2 SQIVND (reference sequence). This CDR3 has 18 amino acids. V dropped 2 bases and J dropped 5; count of bases not matched to a gene: 9. In DNA, the CDR3 is TGTGCCAGTAGTATACCCCGGACTAGCGGGGGGGCTCGGGAGACCCAGTACTTC. This gives the protein CASSIPRTSGGARETQYF.